This TCR beta chain was recovered during a study of beta chain features in type 1 diabetes. Study-wide results and caveats: Any HLA type influence on TCRB rearrangement was left unresolved here. Researchers caution that PCR might favor shorter templates, equally among patients and controls. A moderate, significant TCRB CDR3 shortening appeared in type 1 diabetes across four CD4+ subsets.

CD45RO/CCR7/CD25/CD127/CD95/CD27 separated CD4+ naive, central memory, regulatory and stem cell-like memory cells by sorting. Investigators reverse transcribed all isolated RNA, so they sequenced expressed TCRB transcripts. Libraries were prepared by immunoSEQ multiplex PCR; TCRdb keeps only in-frame clonotypes and omits some of them. The data show 300,000 to 350,000 clones, roughly 9% seen once. A remark on this clone: What it binds is not known.

Germline V gives CDR1 GTSNPN, CDR2 SVGIG (reference sequence). V dropped 1 base and J dropped 5 bases, with 12 bases sitting between them. The CDR3 is 15 residues long. The sequence was collected from a man aged 30 to 45 with type 1 diabetes. Sequences were obtained from central memory CD4+ T cells from blood. This chain uses TRBV30 with TRBJ1-6; a weak D match, TRBD1 (5 bases). The CDR3 DNA follows: TGTGCCTGGAGTGGGTTGGGGCACGATAATTCACCCCTCCACTTT. Amino acids: CAWSGLGHDNSPLHF.